The source of this T cell receptor beta chain is a study of blood T cell repertoires in COVID-19. Trimming removed 5 bases from V and 0 bases from J, with 11 bases in between. Germline assignment: CDR1 SGHTS and CDR2 YDEGEE. The CDR3 totals 14 residues. Clones were sequenced by immunoSEQ multiplex PCR, and TCRdb holds only the in-frame ones, with some missing. The sample consists of about 300,000 clones, just under 90% of them appearing once. The rearrangement links TRBV5-8 to TRBJ1-2; D not certain. The source of this sequence is a young woman with COVID-19, enrolled during active disease. Specimen: peripheral blood. The CDR3 DNA sequence: TGTGCCAGCAGGGCGGACTGGTCTAACTATGGCTACACCTTC. This codes for CASRADWSNYGYTF.